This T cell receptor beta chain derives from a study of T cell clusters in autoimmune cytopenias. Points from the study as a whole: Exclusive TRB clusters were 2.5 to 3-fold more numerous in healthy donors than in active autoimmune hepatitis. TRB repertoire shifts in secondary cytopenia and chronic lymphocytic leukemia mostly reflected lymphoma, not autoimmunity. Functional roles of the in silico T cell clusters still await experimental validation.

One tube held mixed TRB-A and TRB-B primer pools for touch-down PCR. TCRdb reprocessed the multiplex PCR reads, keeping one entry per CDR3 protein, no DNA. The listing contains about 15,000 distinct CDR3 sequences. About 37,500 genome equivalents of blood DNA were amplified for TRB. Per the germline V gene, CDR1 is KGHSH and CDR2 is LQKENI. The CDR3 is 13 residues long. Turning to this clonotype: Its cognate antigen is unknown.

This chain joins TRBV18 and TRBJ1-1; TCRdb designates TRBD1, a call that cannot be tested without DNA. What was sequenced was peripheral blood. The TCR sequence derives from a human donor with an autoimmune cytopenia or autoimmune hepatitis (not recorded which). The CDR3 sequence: CASSQTGNTEAFF.